One and the same sample provided the 16 T cell receptor beta chains below, sequenced in a study of blood T cell repertoires in COVID-19. Some clones are missing from TCRdb's copy, which holds only in-frame ones; the method was immunoSEQ multiplex PCR. The sample has 70,000 to 90,000 clones; 75% to 95% are singletons. Sequencing was done on a sample of peripheral blood. The source is a human donor in a cohort sampled during active COVID-19.

The sample holds a few counts of this clone. Other DNA sequences of this sample code for an identical CDR3. The V gene is TRBV6-5, the J gene TRBJ1-1; 7 bases line up with TRBD1. Germline V gene lookup returns CDR1 MNHEY and CDR2 SVGAGI. Trimming cost V 5 bases and J 4 bases; bases outside gene matches: 4. The CDR3 sequence is 13 residues long. The CDR3 DNA reads TGTGCCAGCAGTAGAGACAGGGTCACTGAAGCTTTCTTT. It is translated as CASSRDRVTEAFF.

V usage is TRBV7-8 and J usage is TRBJ2-1; tentatively, D is TRBD1 (6 bases). The CDR3 loop spans 15 amino acids. Trimming cost V 4 bases and J 5 bases, with 15 bases left between them. Germline CDR1 SGHVS, CDR2 FQNEAQ. The CDR3 sequence: CASSSDTGFHNEQFF. DNA for the CDR3: TGTGCCAGCAGCTCCGACACAGGGTTTCACAATGAGCAGTTCTTC.

The rearrangement uses TRBV25-1 and TRBJ1-6; D possibly corresponds to TRBD1 (5 bases). The CDR3 has 15 amino acids. Trimming took 1 base from V and 7 from J, leaving 11 bases between them. Per germline, CDR1 MGHDK and CDR2 SYGVNS. The CDR3 nucleotides read TGTGCCAGCAGTGAATTAGCAGGGAAAAATTCACCCCTCCACTTT. Protein product: CASSELAGKNSPLHF.

This clone was recorded once. The chain is built from TRBV5-6 and TRBJ1-5; 11 bases map to TRBD1. This CDR3 region has 16 residues. Germline V lookup: CDR1 SGHDT, CDR2 YYEEEE. V lost 3 bases and J lost 3; bases outside the gene matches: 5. CDR3 bases: TGTGCCAGCAGCTCCGGGACAGGGGGGTCCAATCAGCCCCAGCATTTT. Its protein product is CASSSGTGGSNQPQHF.

The rearrangement joins TRBV5-1 to TRBJ1-3, with D perhaps matching TRBD1 (6 bases). Trimming removed 0 bases from V and 0 bases from J, with 10 bases in between. The germline gives CDR1 SGHRS, CDR2 YFSETQ. The CDR3 contains 16 residues. CDR3: CASSLDGQNSGNTIYF. DNA of the CDR3: TGCGCCAGCAGCTTGGATGGACAGAACTCTGGAAACACCATATATTTT.

This clone was seen just once. This chain connects TRBV6-5 to TRBJ1-3; D call uncertain. The V gene lost 6 bases and the J gene lost 0 bases, with 9 bases spanning the gap. This CDR3 region has 14 residues. Germline lookup yields CDR1 MNHEY and CDR2 SVGAGI. In nucleotides, the CDR3 is TGTGCCAGCAGCGCGGGGTTCTCTGGAAACACCATATATTTT. This sequence encodes CASSAGFSGNTIYF.

The V gene is TRBV28, the J gene TRBJ2-6; D remains ambiguous. The CDR3 sequence is 15 residues long. Germline values: CDR1 MDHEN, CDR2 SYDVKM. Trimming cost V 2 bases and J 0 bases, with 5 bases left between them. CDR3 DNA: TGTGCCAGCAGTTTAGTGAGCTCTGGGGCCAACGTCCTGACTTTC. This encodes CASSLVSSGANVLTF.

The chain carries TRBV24-1 and TRBJ2-1; 8 positions agree with TRBD1. J was trimmed by 4 bases and V by 4 bases; bases with no gene match: 5. CDR1 KGHDR and CDR2 SFDVKD come from the germline V gene. The length of the CDR3 is 15 residues. Written as DNA, the CDR3 is TGTGCCACCAGTGAGGGACAGGTTGGGTACAATGAGCAGTTCTTC. Encoded protein: CATSEGQVGYNEQFF.

The DNA for the CDR3 is TGTGCCAGCAGTCCGGGGGCCTACGAGCAGTACTTC. It translates to CASSPGAYEQYF. The chain links TRBV28 to TRBJ2-7; tentatively, D is TRBD2 (6 bases). The germline V gene encodes CDR1 MDHEN and CDR2 SYDVKM. The V gene lost 5 bases and the J gene lost 2 bases, with 7 bases spanning the gap. CDR3 length equals 12 residues.

For the CDR3, the DNA is TGTGCCTGGAAACGCGGGACTAGCGGGGGGGCCACAGATACGCAGTATTTT. Translation gives CAWKRGTSGGATDTQYF. V and J are TRBV30 and TRBJ2-3, with 16 bases fitting TRBD2. Germline values: CDR1 GTSNPN, CDR2 SVGIG (reference sequence). The CDR3 length is 17 residues. With V trimmed by 4 bases and J by 2 bases, 6 bases remained unmatched.

The chain employs TRBV5-5 and TRBJ1-1; D ambiguous. Germline V gene lookup returns CDR1 SGHKS and CDR2 YYEKEE (reference sequence). Trimming stripped 2 bases from V and 6 bases from J, with 14 bases between. CDR3 length: 14 amino acids. CDR3 sequence (DNA): TGTGCCAGCAGCTTTGGTGCGGGTCCGGCTGAAGCTTTCTTT. Its protein product is CASSFGAGPAEAFF.

This chain connects TRBV6-5 to TRBJ1-2; TRBD1 agrees at 7 bases. This CDR3 is built from 13 residues. J lost 4 bases, V lost 6 bases, and 5 bases had no gene match. Germline CDR1 and CDR2: MNHEY and SVGAGI. This chain's CDR3 is CASSGQATYGYTF. CDR3 nucleotides: TGTGCCAGCAGCGGACAGGCGACCTATGGCTACACCTTC.

V gene TRBV5-1 combines with J gene TRBJ1-1, with TRBD1 identical over 7 bases. Germline V gives CDR1 SGHRS, CDR2 YFSETQ. The CDR3 consists of 16 residues. The V segment lost 7 bases and the J segment 1 base; nucleotides outside the gene matches: 13. CDR3 sequence reads: CASESTGLEENTEAFF. Here the CDR3 DNA reads TGCGCCAGCGAGTCGACAGGGCTAGAGGAGAACACTGAAGCTTTCTTT. Drawing the rest from reference TRBV5-1 and TRBJ1-1, the complete variable domain is KAGVTQTPRYLIKTRGQQVTLSCSPISGHRSVSWYQQTPGQGLQFLFEYFSETQRNKGNFPGRFSGRQFSNSRSEMNVSTLELGDSALYLCASESTGLEENTEAFFGQGTRLTVV.

The V and J genes are TRBV3-1 (or the pseudogene TRBV3-2) and TRBJ2-5; no definite D call. Trimming pared 8 bases from V and 4 bases from J, leaving 8 bases between. CDR1 LGHDT and CDR2 YNNKEL come from the germline V gene (reference sequence). This CDR3 is 11 amino acids long. CDR3 in DNA: TGTGCCAGCCGTTCGTCAGAGACCCAGTACTTC. As protein: CASRSSETQYF.

This chain uses TRBV3-1 (or the pseudogene TRBV3-2) with TRBJ2-3, with D possibly TRBD2 on 7 matching bases. The V end was cut by 2 bases, the J end by 5 bases, with 17 bases between. CDR1 and CDR2 from the germline V gene are LGHDT and YNNKEL (reference sequence). CDR3 length: 16 amino acids. CDR3 residues: CASSQYWGGARDTQYF. The CDR3 bases are TGTGCCAGCAGCCAATACTGGGGGGGGGCAAGAGATACGCAGTATTTT.

This sequence joins TRBV5-1 and TRBJ1-1; 8 bases align to TRBD1. Germline CDR1 SGHRS, CDR2 YFSETQ. There are 16 residues in the CDR3. V shed 2 bases, J shed 4 bases, and the junction held 10 bases outside the gene matches. DNA for the CDR3: TGCGCCAGCAGCTTAGAACCAGGGGGCGGTCGCACTGAAGCTTTCTTT. Translation: CASSLEPGGGRTEAFF.